A selection of T cell receptor beta chains follows, all from one sample in a study of blood T cell repertoires in COVID-19. Assay used: immunoSEQ multiplex PCR; TCRdb lists only in-frame clones, some missing. The sample holds roughly 220,000 clones, 85% to 90% seen once. Sequencing was performed on PBMCs or T cells enriched from blood (not recorded which). All receptors derive from a woman aged 18 to 35 in a cohort exposed to, infected with or recovered from COVID-19 (not recorded which). CDR3s include the opening cysteine and the closing phenylalanine or tryptophan. A D gene is named only where the DNA matches it firmly.

v_call: TRBV9; j_call: TRBJ1-1; d_call: -; cdr3_nt: TGTGCCAGCAGCGTTGCACAGGACCCGAGGAACACTGAAGCTTTCTTT; cdr3_aa: CASSVAQDPRNTEAFF
v_call: TRBV11-3; j_call: TRBJ2-7; d_call: -; cdr3_nt: TGTGCCAGCAGCCCAACAGGGTCCCTAAGCTCCTACGAGCAGTACTTC; cdr3_aa: CASSPTGSLSSYEQYF
v_call: TRBV10-1; j_call: TRBJ2-1; d_call: -; cdr3_nt: TGCGCCAGCAGTGAGCTGAGAGGCTACAATGAGCAGTTCTTC; cdr3_aa: CASSELRGYNEQFF
v_call: TRBV29-1; j_call: TRBJ2-2; d_call: -; cdr3_nt: TGCAGCGTCATGAGGCGGGACACCGGGGAGCTGTTTTTT; cdr3_aa: CSVMRRDTGELFF
v_call: TRBV19; j_call: TRBJ2-7; d_call: TRBD2; cdr3_nt: TGTGCCAGTAGTCGTAGCGGGAGAGGTATCGACGAGCAGTACTTC; cdr3_aa: CASSRSGRGIDEQYF
v_call: TRBV29-1; j_call: TRBJ1-2; d_call: TRBD1; cdr3_nt: TGCAGCGTTGTACAGGGGGCCGGGGGCTACACCTTC; cdr3_aa: CSVVQGAGGYTF
v_call: TRBV25-1; j_call: TRBJ1-1; d_call: -; cdr3_nt: TGTGCCAGCAGTGAATACGGGTTTGGGAACACTGAAGCTTTCTTT; cdr3_aa: CASSEYGFGNTEAFF
v_call: TRBV7-9; j_call: TRBJ1-5; d_call: TRBD1; cdr3_nt: TGTGCCAGCAGCGTCGGGACAGTATCCGTTTCGCCCCAGCATTTT; cdr3_aa: CASSVGTVSVSPQHF
v_call: TRBV2; j_call: TRBJ2-7; d_call: TRBD2; cdr3_nt: TGTGCCAGCAGTCAGCGGGGGGCCTACGAGCAGTACTTC; cdr3_aa: CASSQRGAYEQYF
v_call: TRBV5-4; j_call: TRBJ2-7; d_call: TRBD2; cdr3_nt: TGTGCCAGCAGCCGCGCCTGGGGGGGGATAGACGAGCAGTACTTC; cdr3_aa: CASSRAWGGIDEQYF